This T cell receptor beta chain was recovered during a study of T cell responses to AZD1222 COVID-19 vaccine. Study observations and caveats: Recipients of AZD1222 seropositive at baseline numbered only 5 to 7. Donors were chiefly white British, with a greater number of females, and clonal diversity was perhaps underestimated.

Sequencing was performed with immunoSEQ multiplex PCR; in TCRdb, only in-frame clones are kept and a portion is missing. The sample consists of 130,000 or so clones, roughly 92% of them appearing once. Note on this clone: What it binds is unknown.

V dropped 5 bases and J dropped 4 bases, with 9 bases sitting between them. This CDR3 region has 13 residues. Germline values: CDR1 LNHDA, CDR2 SQIVND (reference sequence). Specimen: peripheral blood, collected on day 0 of AZD1222 vaccination. The TCR sequence derives from an adult in good health. V is TRBV19 and J is TRBJ1-5, with a tentative D call TRBD1 (5 bases). The CDR3: CASSEQVNQPQHF. The CDR3 DNA is TGTGCCAGTAGTGAACAGGTAAATCAGCCCCAGCATTTT.